This TCR beta chain is from a study of cytomegalovirus exposure and HLA in healthy donors (TCRdb year 2017). Background on the whole study: An earlier analysis of approximately 640 of the donors reported 250 to 300 Gb of sequence data and about 100 million unique TCR beta sequences from 150 million to 200 million T cells. HLA typing included class I and class II loci at four-digit resolution. The study combined high-throughput TCR immunosequencing, statistical association of individual TCRs with disease status, and machine learning to predict cytomegalovirus infection status. Besides the first cohort of 500 to 700 subjects, a separate validation cohort made up of 120 different subjects was used. An earlier analysis of approximately 630 of the donors applied high-throughput TCR beta sequencing to assess whether each TCR beta V gene segment acted as functional or pseudogenic. Of the 300 to 500 genotyped donors, 81% were placed in the genetic ancestry cluster associated with self-reported Caucasian donors. Rather than using new phenotypic data, the later analysis identified candidate immune exposures from TCR beta sequences and from how often those sequences occurred across donors. A later genetic analysis used genome-wide SNP genotypes for about three fifths of the 666 donors, treating that subset as a discovery cohort. Around 320 gigabases of sequencing data and approximately 85 million unique TCR sequences were included in an early release covering 550 to 800 HLA-typed donors. Across 398 genotyped donors of the cohort, an average of 235,054 unique TCR beta nucleotide sequences per donor were sequenced, and 15% to 20% of those sequences were non-productive. The number of typed donors differed by locus: about 620-640 for A, B, C, DRB1 and DQB1; 500 to 550 for DQA1; roughly 600 for DPA1; and 400 to 480 for DPB1. Every repertoire in the discovery cohort had been generated on one and the same sequencing platform. A later analysis re-analyzed previously published TCR beta repertoires from approximately 700 donors and added high-resolution HLA genotyping to study TCR occurrence patterns. Because of strong linkage in the cohort, 5 or 6 DR-DQ haplotypes were treated as single units for association and clustering. Using immunosequencing, the study profiled T cell repertoires from 500 to 800 subjects and related those repertoires to cytomegalovirus serostatus. The aim of the study was to test whether cataloging public T cell receptors could identify signatures of past pathogen exposure. Donor age, sex, ethnicity and CMV serostatus were compiled together with the repertoire data. Broad study findings and their caveats: In a later analysis, several top co-occurrence clusters were reported to appear linked to parvovirus B19, influenza, CMV and Epstein-Barr virus. The authors suggested that the approach could potentially be extended to other disease states and immunological phenotypes. Compared with the approximately 700-donor mean, donors in an Asian-associated ancestry cluster had fewer N-insertions in productive TCRs, according to a later genetic analysis. An earlier analysis of some 590 of the donors showed that most TCR beta V segments appeared in productive rearrangements either about 90% or about 30% of the time, which broadly matched IMGT annotations. In vitro tests confirmed that a few of the cytomegalovirus-associated TCR beta chains recognize cytomegalovirus antigens. A later genetic analysis associated a missense DCLRE1C variant with V-gene and J-gene trimming of TCR beta chains, and an independent cohort replicated the association. In a later analysis, around 17,000 TCR beta sequences were associated with specific HLA alleles at a false discovery rate of 0.05. In the study, 164 TCR beta chains were listed as associated with cytomegalovirus. In a later analysis, the rate of TCR association differed among HLA loci, with DRB1 alleles having the most associated TCRs and HLA-C alleles having the fewest. A further reported finding was that TCR beta sequences accurately predicted the HLA-A and HLA-B alleles for most subjects in the first cohort. Assigning TCR associations to individual alleles was difficult when HLA alleles, especially DR and DQ, strongly co-occurred. Only TCR beta chains were sequenced in this cohort, and the absence of alpha or paired-chain data limited detectable features. According to a later analysis, most CMV-associated TCR beta chains appeared to be HLA-restricted, and the HLA associations seemed to be driven largely by CMV exposure. Correlated functional status among segregating V segments might reflect linkage disequilibrium, but an unknown experimental factor could not be ruled out. Because counts were too low, about 17 rarely observed V segments, including chromosome 9 orphons, were excluded from the earlier analysis of under 650 of the donors. The classifier was reported to diagnose cytomegalovirus status with high specificity and sensitivity in both the original and validation cohorts. For the cohort, immune exposure information was limited to CMV serostatus. Some IMGT-functional V segments, including TRBV6-2 and TRBV6-3, could not be distinguished by the 87-base-pair reads and were therefore excluded. The sequencing pipeline was judged likely to have produced a cluster of highly shared sequence variants as a technical artifact. A later analysis found that HLA-associated TCR beta chains were more clonally expanded and had lower generation probabilities than equally common non-associated chains. Most TCR sequences were observed very rarely across donors, whereas some public TCRs were present in many individuals. Presence/absence analyses assumed roughly uniform sequencing depth across donors, an assumption that may not hold. HLA typing was unavailable for some donors at each locus, so association tests used only the typed subset.

The cohort comprised 710 or so healthy bone marrow donors. At the time of sampling, all cohort members were nominally healthy, though unrecorded immune exposures were likely present. The donor tested CMV seronegative, placing the donor among the 350 or so seronegative members of the cohort. Each donor provided a peripheral blood sample, and peripheral blood mononuclear cells were used for TCR beta sequencing. The Qiagen DNeasy Blood Extraction Kit was used to extract genomic DNA from the blood cell samples. The CDR3 runs 17 residues from the cysteine to the phenylalanine. CDR3 DNA is the only sequence kept; it has 51 bases, read in frame from the first base. According to the germline V gene, CDR1 reads SNHLY and CDR2 reads FYNNEI. Unmatched junction bases come to 19, with V trimmed by 8 bases and J by 7 bases. The library relied on the immunoSEQ multiplex PCR assay. For the multiplex PCR, a mixture combining 60 forward primers for TCR Vbeta segments and 13 reverse primers for TCR Jbeta segments was used. A multiplex PCR assay on genomic DNA amplified the CDR3 region of rearranged TCR beta genes. Amplified TCR beta libraries were sequenced as 87-base-pair reads on the Illumina HiSeq System. In the source study's methods: In a later analysis, roughly 80 million unique TCR beta chains were counted across the approximately 640 repertoires, and roughly 11 million of these chains were shared by at least two donors. To remove PCR and sequencing errors, raw reads were error-corrected and collapsed into unique sequences using a nearest-neighbor algorithm that merged closely related sequences. V, D and J gene segments were assigned by aligning CDR3 sequences to IMGT reference sequences. For a sequence to be retained, a match of at least six nucleotides was required to both a V gene segment and a J gene segment. Rearrangements were classified as productive when the CDR3 lacked stop codons and remained in frame with V and J, and all other rearrangements were classified as non-productive. Following IMGT convention, CDR3 was defined as the stretch from the second conserved V-encoded cysteine up to the conserved J-encoded phenylalanine. Sequences without an unambiguous match to a single V gene segment were excluded from the earlier analysis of approximately 600 of the donors. In an earlier analysis of several hundred of the donors, a V segment was called functional when productive rearrangements were above 56.7%, and segregating when the standard deviation between donors exceeded 5%. To diagnose cytomegalovirus status from the catalog of TCR beta chain sequences, a statistical classification framework was built. In a later analysis, V and J genes were assigned by comparing TCR nucleotide sequences against IMGT/GENE-DB human TR gene sequences. In a later analysis, CDR3 sequences and most-parsimonious VDJ recombination scenarios were assigned using the TCRdist pipeline. In a later analysis, each TCR beta chain was defined by its CDR3 amino acid sequence together with its V-gene family, and reads lacking a unique V-gene family were excluded. As a way to deal with suspected cross-contamination and a sequencing artifact, a later analysis dropped approximately 590 nucleotide sequences that were highly shared and had low generation probability. In a later analysis, a clonal expansion index was calculated for each public chain from normalized within-repertoire ranks of inferred template counts. In a later analysis, generation probabilities were computed with a VDJ recombination model fitted to out-of-frame rearrangements, and the resulting probabilities were checked against IGoR. Hypergeometric tests were used in a later analysis to score TCR-TCR, TCR-HLA and TCR-CMV co-occurrence, with a repertoire-size bias correction applied to the TCR pairs. In a later analysis, false discovery rates were estimated by permuting HLA or CMV assignments 20 times. In a later analysis, co-occurring TCRs were grouped using DBSCAN, and TCRdist sequence similarity was added for clustering within HLA-allele-positive subsets. For co-occurrence clustering, repertoires with fewer than 30,000 or more than 120,000 public chains were excluded, along with several repertoires with anomalous nucleotide sharing. Sourced from immuneACCESS, this table was stored by TCRdb with only in-frame sequences that have V and J called. A share of the clones is absent; for the studies checked, an unresolved V gene accounts for under half, and the remainder has no known explanation. The V and J calls and clone size are taken from that table; D and trimming were inferred from the DNA. For this sample the table gives under 250,000 clones, of which approximately 78% were detected only once. The top ten hold 0.45% to 0.5% of the sample.

With respect to this clone: Its antigen is still unknown. The sample holds no much larger clone one base away, and base qualities are not on file.

Material for sequencing was PBMCs. The chain is encoded by TRBV2 joined to TRBJ2-7, with TRBD2 matching 11 junction bases. The sequence was collected from a boy between 10 and 17 years old in good health and CMV-seronegative. The DNA sequence is as follows: TGTGCCAGCTGGGGGGTACTAGCGGGGGAGCTCTACGATGAGCAGTACTTC. This is translated as CASWGVLAGELYDEQYF.